Below are 11 T cell receptor beta chains sequenced from a single sample in a study of cytomegalovirus exposure and HLA in healthy donors. The PCR had 60 Vbeta and 13 Jbeta primers. Profiling relied on immunoSEQ multiplex PCR, and the TCRdb table lists in-frame clones only, not all of them. This table has more than 85,000 clones, 65% to 80% appearing once. Material for sequencing was PBMCs. The receptors stem from a woman aged 50 to 65 in good health and CMV-seropositive.

The chain carries TRBV28 and TRBJ1-1; D might be TRBD1 (5 bases). V dropped 10 bases and J dropped 2 bases, with 14 bases sitting between them. Per germline, CDR1 MDHEN and CDR2 SYDVKM. The CDR3 extends over 13 amino acids. The CDR3 protein is CATDQGYNTEAFF. The DNA of the CDR3 is TGTGCCACTGACCAGGGTTACAACACTGAAGCTTTCTTT.

In this sample, this clone turned up once. V and J are TRBV6-5 and TRBJ2-7, with D possibly TRBD1 on 6 matching bases. There are 14 residues in the CDR3. CDR1 is MNHEY, CDR2 SVGAGI, per germline. The V and J ends lost 2 bases and 3 bases respectively, with 11 bases between them. This CDR3 is CASSYGRGGYEQYF. In DNA, the CDR3 is TGTGCCAGCAGTTACGGCAGGGGTGGCTACGAGCAGTACTTC.

The chain links TRBV7-8 to TRBJ2-7; 7 bases are shared with TRBD2. The ends lost 3 bases at V and 2 bases at J; junction bases unmatched: 7. The CDR3 length is 15 residues. Per germline, CDR1 SGHVS and CDR2 FQNEAQ. The CDR3 DNA follows: TGTGCCAGCAGCTTGTTGGAGCGGGGCCCCTACGAGCAGTACTTC. Its translation is CASSLLERGPYEQYF.

V usage is TRBV6-6 and J usage is TRBJ2-7, with 14 bases identical to TRBD2. The CDR3 is 15 amino acids. Per the germline V gene, CDR1 is MNHNY and CDR2 is SVGAGI (reference sequence). The trim removed 5 bases at V and 6 bases at J, leaving 6 bases unmatched. The CDR3 bases are TGTGCCAGCAGTCTGGGACTAGCGGGAGTCGGCGAGCAGTACTTC. This sequence encodes CASSLGLAGVGEQYF.

The chain joins TRBV11-2 to TRBJ2-5; 11 positions agree with TRBD2. This CDR3 is built from 16 residues. Germline V CDR1 and CDR2: SGHAT, FQNNGV. The J segment lost 4 bases and the V segment lost 1 base, leaving 5 bases of the junction unmatched. CDR3 in DNA: TGTGCCAGCAGCTTAGCCCCTAGCGGGGGGATAGAGACCCAGTACTTC. This gives the protein CASSLAPSGGIETQYF.

This clone was seen a few times. The chain combines TRBV6-6 with TRBJ1-5; 7 bases agree with TRBD1. Germline CDR1 and CDR2: MNHNY and SVGAGI (reference sequence). The CDR3 spans 14 residues. Trimming took 4 bases from V and 7 from J; bases not matched to a gene: 7. Here the CDR3 reads CASSLLQGNQPQHF. CDR3 nucleotides: TGTGCCAGCAGTTTACTACAGGGGAACCAGCCCCAGCATTTT.

This clone was seen only a few times. The V gene is TRBV6-5, the J gene TRBJ2-3; 7 bases are shared with TRBD1. The CDR3 covers 15 residues. V gave up 4 bases and J gave up 2 bases; unmatched junction bases: 6. The germline V gene has CDR1 MNHEY and CDR2 SVGAGI. The DNA of the CDR3 is TGTGCCAGCAGTTCCTTGGGACAGTCCACAGATACGCAGTATTTT. It encodes CASSSLGQSTDTQYF.

This clone was detected once. This chain joins TRBV19 and TRBJ2-1; D is unresolved. Germline V lookup: CDR1 LNHDA, CDR2 SQIVND (reference sequence). The V and J ends lost 4 bases and 6 bases respectively, with 10 bases between them. There are 13 residues in the CDR3. DNA of the CDR3: TGTGCCAGTAGTAGCGCCCCGGGCAATGAGCAGTTCTTC. Protein product: CASSSAPGNEQFF.

This clone was observed a handful of times. The rearrangement links TRBV5-6 to TRBJ2-7, with TRBD1 identical over 7 bases. Unmatched junction bases numbered 7, after V lost 4 bases and J lost 3 bases. Germline assignment: CDR1 SGHDT and CDR2 YYEEEE. The CDR3 consists of 14 residues. The CDR3 spells CASSPPAGGYEQYF. The CDR3 DNA reads TGTGCCAGCAGCCCCCCAGCAGGGGGCTACGAGCAGTACTTC.

The genes are TRBV28 and TRBJ2-5, with 11 bases identical to TRBD1. This CDR3 is 16 amino acids long. Germline CDR1 and CDR2: MDHEN and SYDVKM. V gave up 4 bases and J gave up 2 bases; unmatched junction bases: 6. CDR3 sequence reads: CASSSPRDRGQETQYF. For the CDR3, the DNA is TGTGCCAGCAGTTCCCCCCGGGACAGGGGGCAAGAGACCCAGTACTTC.

The V and J genes are TRBV7-9 and TRBJ1-1; D ambiguous. V was trimmed by 3 bases and J by 1 base, leaving 9 bases between them. Germline values: CDR1 SEHNR, CDR2 FQNEAQ (reference sequence). There are 14 residues in the CDR3. The CDR3 DNA reads TGTGCCAGCAGCTTGGAGGGTAAGAACACTGAAGCTTTCTTT. Translating it yields CASSLEGKNTEAFF.